One sample yielded the 30 T cell receptor beta chains listed below, sequenced in a study of T cell responses to AZD1222 COVID-19 vaccine. TCRdb's table, derived via immunoSEQ multiplex PCR, lists solely in-frame clones and lacks some. Of 100,000 to 120,000 clones listed, 92% were seen once; the top ten hold 7.8%. This specimen consisted of peripheral blood, obtained on day 0 of AZD1222 vaccination. Receptors originate from an adult in good health.

As regards this clone: The same CDR3 also results from other DNA sequences found in this sample. The rearrangement joins TRBV11-2 to TRBJ1-2; no clear D. The CDR3 has 13 residues. CDR1 and CDR2 from the germline V gene are SGHAT and FQNNGV. V lost 0 bases to trimming and J lost 2 bases, with 4 bases between them. CDR3 nucleotides: TGTGCCAGCAGCTTAGACGTGAACTATGGCTACACCTTC. Translating gives CASSLDVNYGYTF.

The chain carries TRBV27 and TRBJ1-6; TRBD1 is a possible D gene (6 bases). The CDR3 sequence is 18 residues long. The V and J ends lost 6 bases and 5 bases respectively, with 23 bases between them. Germline CDR1 is MNHEY and CDR2 is SMNVEV (reference sequence). The CDR3 here is CASSTKAPGGVNNSPLHF. Here the CDR3 DNA reads TGTGCCAGCAGCACCAAAGCTCCCGGGGGCGTTAATAATTCACCCCTCCACTTT.

V gene TRBV6-6 combines with J gene TRBJ2-7; 7 bases fit TRBD2. CDR3 length: 13 amino acids. Germline V CDR1 and CDR2: MNHNY, SVGAGI (reference sequence). J was trimmed by 4 bases and V by 6 bases; bases with no gene match: 6. Written as DNA, the CDR3 is TGTGCCAGCAGCGGGGGGATCTTTTACGAGCAGTACTTC. Its translation is CASSGGIFYEQYF.

This CDR3 reads CASSLGTASYEQYF. The CDR3 DNA is TGTGCCAGCAGCTTAGGTACGGCCTCCTACGAGCAGTACTTC. The chain carries TRBV11-1 and TRBJ2-7; no definite D call. The length of the CDR3 is 14 residues. The germline V gene has CDR1 SGHAT and CDR2 FQDESV (reference sequence). The V gene lost 1 base and the J gene lost 0 bases, with 7 bases spanning the gap.

This clone has just a few counts. This chain uses TRBV7-9 with TRBJ1-6; D gene uncertain. The CDR3 runs to 12 residues. From germline, CDR1 is SEHNR and CDR2 FQNEAQ (reference sequence). V dropped 5 bases and J dropped 6 bases, with 5 bases sitting between them. CDR3 protein: CASSPSNSPLHF. The CDR3 DNA reads as TGTGCCAGCAGCCCTTCTAATTCACCCCTCCACTTT.

V is TRBV7-3 and J is TRBJ2-2, with 11 bases identical to TRBD1. With 6 bases clipped from V and 6 bases from J, the junction kept 6 bases outside the gene matches. CDR1 is SGHTA, CDR2 FQGTGA, per germline. This CDR3 has 15 amino acids. The CDR3 region has the DNA TGTGCCAGCAGATCCGGGACAGGGGGAGCCGGGGAGCTGTTTTTT. Protein product: CASRSGTGGAGELFF.

V is TRBV9 and J is TRBJ2-7; a weak D match, TRBD1 (6 bases). V was trimmed by 4 bases and J by 2 bases, leaving 16 bases between them. The CDR3 spans 15 residues. CDR1 is SGDLS, CDR2 YYNGEE, per germline. This chain's CDR3 is CASSSWGTPTYEQYF. In nucleotides, the CDR3 is TGTGCCAGCAGCTCCTGGGGGACACCTACCTACGAGCAGTACTTC. Looking up the rest from reference TRBV9 and TRBJ2-7 gives the full variable domain: DSGVTQTPKHLITATGQRVTLRCSPRSGDLSVYWYQQSLDQGLQFLIQYYNGEERAKGNILERFSAQQFPDLHSELNLSSLELGDSALYFCASSSWGTPTYEQYFGPGTRLTVT.

This clone is a singleton in its sample. This chain uses TRBV2 with TRBJ2-1, with a weak D call TRBD1 (5 bases). V lost 6 bases, J lost 5 bases, and 20 bases lay in between. The CDR3 is made up of 16 amino acids. Germline V gene data show CDR1 as SNHLY and CDR2 as FYNNEI. CDR3 in amino acids: CASRDFTGTIHNEQFF. The DNA of the CDR3 is TGTGCCAGCAGAGACTTTACAGGTACCATCCACAATGAGCAGTTCTTC.

The chain employs TRBV3-1 (or the pseudogene TRBV3-2) and TRBJ1-1; D is uncertain. The germline gives CDR1 LGHDT, CDR2 YNNKEL (reference sequence). The CDR3 consists of 15 residues. The V gene lost 0 bases and the J gene lost 0 bases, with 8 bases spanning the gap. In DNA form, the CDR3 reads TGTGCCAGCAGCCAAGAAAGTGTCATGAACACTGAAGCTTTCTTT. Protein sequence: CASSQESVMNTEAFF.

The CDR3 DNA follows: TGTGCCTCGTTGCGGCGGGACAGGGTGAATTCACCCCTCCACTTT. The encoded protein is CASLRRDRVNSPLHF. The chain carries TRBV30 and TRBJ1-6; 9 bases agree with TRBD1. Germline V gives CDR1 GTSNPN, CDR2 SVGIG (reference sequence). CDR3 length equals 15 residues. Germline trimming cut 7 bases from V and 7 bases from J; bases unmatched to any gene: 11.

CDR3: CSARSQTQYF. The CDR3 DNA reads TGCAGTGCTAGATCGCAGACCCAGTACTTC. The chain employs TRBV20-1 and TRBJ2-5; D is unresolved. The germline V gene has CDR1 DFQATT and CDR2 SNEGSKA (reference sequence). V was pared by 2 bases and J by 6 bases, with 4 bases between. The length of the CDR3 is 10 residues.

This chain joins TRBV28 and TRBJ1-2; D ambiguous. CDR3 size: 15 residues. Trimming pared 6 bases from V and 4 bases from J, leaving 18 bases between. Germline CDR1 is MDHEN and CDR2 is SYDVKM. In DNA form, the CDR3 reads TGTGCCAGCAGCCTCGGGGTGGGAACAACCTATGGCTACACCTTC. Amino acid sequence: CASSLGVGTTYGYTF.

This chain uses TRBV27 with TRBJ1-1; D may be TRBD1 (5 bases). The germline V gene has CDR1 MNHEY and CDR2 SMNVEV (reference sequence). Trimming left V 2 bases short and J 1 base short, with 14 bases between. CDR3 length equals 16 residues. CDR3 sequence reads: CASSLVGQGKNTEAFF. Written as DNA, the CDR3 is TGTGCCAGCAGTTTAGTTGGGCAGGGAAAGAACACTGAAGCTTTCTTT.

The sample holds one count of this clone. The V gene is TRBV14, the J gene TRBJ2-1; 11 bases map to TRBD2. The CDR3 is 18 residues long. The junction had 5 bases not matched to a gene; V was cut back by 1 base and J by 0 bases. In germline, CDR1 is SGHDN, CDR2 FVKESK. The CDR3 region is CASSQARLAGSSYNEQFF. The CDR3 DNA reads as TGTGCCAGCAGCCAAGCCCGACTAGCGGGGAGCTCCTACAATGAGCAGTTCTTC.

In its sample, this clone was seen once. The chain links TRBV5-5 to TRBJ2-1; 10 positions agree with TRBD2. CDR1 SGHKS and CDR2 YYEKEE come from the germline V gene (reference sequence). V trimming: 4 bases; J trimming: 2 bases; junction bases outside the gene matches: 3. The CDR3 is 15 residues long. Here the CDR3 reads CASSLAGVPYNEQFF. DNA for the CDR3: TGTGCCAGCAGCCTAGCGGGGGTCCCCTACAATGAGCAGTTCTTC.

The chain is built from TRBV2 and TRBJ1-6, with D unclear. V was trimmed by 4 bases and J by 9 bases, leaving 4 bases between them. This CDR3 region has 11 residues. Germline values: CDR1 SNHLY, CDR2 FYNNEI. Here the CDR3 reads CASSGSSPLHF. The CDR3 nucleotides read TGTGCCAGCAGTGGTAGTTCACCCCTCCACTTT.

The V call is TRBV9, the J call TRBJ1-6; 7 bases match TRBD1. The CDR3 length is 16 residues. The J segment lost 6 bases and the V segment lost 0 bases, leaving 6 bases of the junction unmatched. In germline, CDR1 is SGDLS, CDR2 YYNGEE. The CDR3: CASSVADGTANSPLHF. As DNA, the CDR3 is TGTGCCAGCAGCGTAGCTGATGGGACAGCTAATTCACCCCTCCACTTT.

The chain combines TRBV29-1 with TRBJ1-2; no reliable D call. Germline CDR1 reads SQVTM; CDR2 reads ANQGSEA. With 2 bases removed from V and 4 bases from J, the gap between germline ends came to 11 bases. The length of the CDR3 is 13 residues. CDR3 in amino acids: CSVEPQKGYGYTF. CDR3 coding DNA: TGCAGCGTTGAACCCCAGAAAGGCTATGGCTACACCTTC. The entire variable domain, with the rest obtained from reference TRBV29-1 and TRBJ1-2, is as follows: SAVISQKPSRDICQRGTSLTIQCQVDSQVTMMFWYRQQPGQSLTLIATANQGSEATYESGFVIDKFPISRPNLTFSTLTVSNMSPEDSSIYLCSVEPQKGYGYTFGSGTRLTVV.

The J gene is TRBJ2-7, the V gene TRBV9; D might be TRBD2 (6 bases). Germline V CDR1 and CDR2: SGDLS, YYNGEE. Trimming stripped 0 bases from V and 6 bases from J, with 13 bases between. This CDR3 has 14 residues. The CDR3 DNA reads TGTGCCAGCAGCGTAGCCGCGGGGCGGCTCGAGCAGTACTTC. Its translation: CASSVAAGRLEQYF.

The rearrangement links TRBV3-1 (or the pseudogene TRBV3-2) to TRBJ1-1; no clear D gene. Germline CDR1 LGHDT, CDR2 YNNKEL (reference sequence). Deletions cut 7 bases from V and 0 bases from J, with 9 bases between. The CDR3 is 13 amino acids. The CDR3 reads CASTNRLNTEAFF. The DNA for the CDR3 is TGTGCCAGCACCAATAGACTGAACACTGAAGCTTTCTTT.

This sequence joins TRBV21-1 and TRBJ1-6; the table's D call TRBD1 went unverified against the DNA. TRBV21-1 is marked as a pseudogene. This CDR3 has 13 amino acids. The CDR3 bases are TGTGCCAGCAGCAGACGACAGAATTCACCCCTCCACTTT. Encoded protein: CASSRRQNSPLHF.

The chain joins TRBV28 to TRBJ2-2, with 9 nucleotides matching TRBD1. The V gene end was trimmed by 5 bases and the J gene end by 6 bases; junction bases not matched to a gene: 7. Germline CDR1 and CDR2: MDHEN and SYDVKM. This CDR3 has 15 residues. Here the CDR3 DNA reads TGTGCCAGCAGTCCACAGGGGGCAAGGGCCGGGGAGCTGTTTTTT. Translated: CASSPQGARAGELFF.

The genes are TRBV20-1 and TRBJ2-1; tentative D call: TRBD2 (6 bases). CDR3 length: 11 amino acids. Germline assignment: CDR1 DFQATT and CDR2 SNEGSKA (reference sequence). Trimming stripped 1 base from V and 12 bases from J, with 10 bases between. The chain's CDR3 is CSARAGTWQFF. As DNA, the CDR3 is TGCAGTGCTAGAGCCGGGACTTGGCAGTTCTTC.

The rearrangement joins TRBV6-2 or TRBV6-3 to TRBJ2-7; 8 bases are shared with TRBD2. The germline V gene encodes CDR1 MNHEY and CDR2 SVGEGT. The CDR3 runs to 16 residues. V was pared by 4 bases and J by 3 bases, with 11 bases of the junction left unmatched. CDR3 sequence: CASSFGGAGALYEQYF. Written as DNA, the CDR3 is TGTGCCAGCAGTTTTGGGGGAGCGGGGGCCCTCTACGAGCAGTACTTC.

J is TRBJ1-3 and V is TRBV2, with D uncertain. This CDR3 is built from 13 residues. Looked up from germline, CDR1 is SNHLY and CDR2 is FYNNEI. With 4 bases removed from V and 3 bases from J, the gap between germline ends came to 7 bases. The CDR3: CASSGGVGNTIYF. The CDR3 DNA sequence: TGTGCCAGCAGTGGCGGGGTTGGAAACACCATATATTTT.

V usage is TRBV27 and J usage is TRBJ2-2; D is ambiguous. Germline CDR1 reads MNHEY; CDR2 reads SMNVEV (reference sequence). The germline V and J ends were trimmed by 6 bases and 1 base, with 6 bases remaining between them. CDR3 size: 13 residues. Written as DNA, the CDR3 is TGTGCCAGCAGCTACTTGAACACCGGGGAGCTGTTTTTT. It specifies CASSYLNTGELFF.

CDR3 sequence reads: CASSVLQGARSTEAFF. As DNA, the CDR3 is TGTGCCAGTAGTGTCCTACAGGGGGCGCGGAGCACTGAAGCTTTCTTT. V usage is TRBV19 and J usage is TRBJ1-1; 9 bases are a match to TRBD1. CDR1 and CDR2 from the germline V gene are LNHDA and SQIVND (reference sequence). CDR3 length equals 16 residues. Trimming removed 5 bases from V and 4 bases from J; junction bases left unmatched: 11.

This rearrangement joins TRBV18 to TRBJ2-1, with unresolved D. The CDR3 has 14 amino acids. Trimming left V 0 bases short and J 2 bases short, with 5 bases between. Germline V lookup: CDR1 KGHSH, CDR2 LQKENI. The CDR3 protein is CASSPPPAYNEQFF. CDR3 DNA: TGTGCCAGCTCACCACCACCCGCCTACAATGAGCAGTTCTTC.

The rearrangement links TRBV6-1 to TRBJ1-5, with D perhaps matching TRBD1 (5 bases). The ends were cut back, 3 bases at V and 0 bases at J, with 15 bases in the middle. CDR3 length: 17 residues. The germline CDR1 and CDR2 sequences are MNHNS and SASEGT. CDR3 sequence reads: CASSENWGGASNQPQHF. CDR3 nucleotide sequence: TGTGCCAGCAGTGAGAATTGGGGAGGGGCTAGCAATCAGCCCCAGCATTTT.

J is TRBJ1-3 and V is TRBV7-8; D call uncertain. Trimming pared 0 bases from V and 0 bases from J, leaving 6 bases between. The CDR3 consists of 15 residues. Germline CDR1 and CDR2: SGHVS and FQNEAQ. CDR3 in DNA: TGTGCCAGCAGCTTAGCGCTGAGCTCTGGAAACACCATATATTTT. It codes for CASSLALSSGNTIYF.